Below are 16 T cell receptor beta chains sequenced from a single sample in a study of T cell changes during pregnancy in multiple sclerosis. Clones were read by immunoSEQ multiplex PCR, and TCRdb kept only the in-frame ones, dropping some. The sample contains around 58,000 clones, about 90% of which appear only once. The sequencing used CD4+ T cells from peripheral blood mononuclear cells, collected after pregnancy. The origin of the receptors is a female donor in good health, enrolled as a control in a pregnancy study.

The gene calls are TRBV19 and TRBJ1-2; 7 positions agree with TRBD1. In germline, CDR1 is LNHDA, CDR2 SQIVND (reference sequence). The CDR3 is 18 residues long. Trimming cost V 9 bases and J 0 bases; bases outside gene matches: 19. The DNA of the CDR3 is TGTGCCAGCCGTTCCCTCCGCGGGACAGCCCGAGCTAACTATGGCTACACCTTC. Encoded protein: CASRSLRGTARANYGYTF.

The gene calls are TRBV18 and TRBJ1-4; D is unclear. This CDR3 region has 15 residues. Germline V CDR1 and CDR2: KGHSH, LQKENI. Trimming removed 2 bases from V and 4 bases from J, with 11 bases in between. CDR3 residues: CASSPSGGLNEKLFF. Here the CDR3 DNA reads TGTGCCAGCTCACCATCGGGAGGGCTTAATGAAAAACTGTTTTTT. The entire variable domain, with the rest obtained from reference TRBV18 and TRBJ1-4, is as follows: NAGVMQNPRHLVRRRGQEARLRCSPMKGHSHVYWYRQLPEEGLKFMVYLQKENIIDESGMPKERFSAEFPKEGPSILRIQQVVRGDSAAYFCASSPSGGLNEKLFFGSGTQLSVL.

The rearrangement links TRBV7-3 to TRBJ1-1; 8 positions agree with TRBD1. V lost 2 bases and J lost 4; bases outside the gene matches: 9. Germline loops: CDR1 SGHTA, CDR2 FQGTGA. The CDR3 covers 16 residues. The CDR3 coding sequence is TGTGCCAGCAGCTTACGACCCGGACAGGGTTCCACTGAAGCTTTCTTT. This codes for CASSLRPGQGSTEAFF.

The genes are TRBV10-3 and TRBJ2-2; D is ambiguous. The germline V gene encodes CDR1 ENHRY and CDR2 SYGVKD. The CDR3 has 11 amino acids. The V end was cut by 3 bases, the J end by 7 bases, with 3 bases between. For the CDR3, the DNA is TGTGCCATCAGTGACGGCGGGGAGCTGTTTTTT. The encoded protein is CAISDGGELFF.

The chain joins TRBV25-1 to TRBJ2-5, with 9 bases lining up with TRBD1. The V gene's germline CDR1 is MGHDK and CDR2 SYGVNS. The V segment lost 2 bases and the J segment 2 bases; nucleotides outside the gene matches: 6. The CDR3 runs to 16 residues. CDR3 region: CASSEGTGWIQETQYF. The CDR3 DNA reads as TGTGCCAGCAGTGAAGGGACAGGGTGGATACAAGAGACCCAGTACTTC.

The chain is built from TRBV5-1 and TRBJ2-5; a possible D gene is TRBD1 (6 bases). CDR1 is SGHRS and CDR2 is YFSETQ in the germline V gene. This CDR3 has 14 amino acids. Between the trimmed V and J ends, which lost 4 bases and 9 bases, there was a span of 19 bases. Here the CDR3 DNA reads TGCGCCAGCAGCATAGGACAGCCTCGAGGGCCCCAGTACTTC. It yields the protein CASSIGQPRGPQYF.

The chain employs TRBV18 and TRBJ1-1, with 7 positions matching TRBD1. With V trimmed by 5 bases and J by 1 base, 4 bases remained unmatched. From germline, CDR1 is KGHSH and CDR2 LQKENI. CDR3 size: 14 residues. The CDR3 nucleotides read TGTGCCAGCTCAGAGGGACAGACGAACACTGAAGCTTTCTTT. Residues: CASSEGQTNTEAFF.

The CDR3 region is CASSLKGQGLSPLHF. DNA for the CDR3: TGTGCCAGCAGCCTCAAGGGACAGGGTCTCTCACCCCTCCACTTT. V gene TRBV7-6 combines with J gene TRBJ1-6; 9 bases map to TRBD1. Germline trimming cut 5 bases from V and 10 bases from J; bases unmatched to any gene: 9. Germline CDR1 SGHVS, CDR2 FNYEAQ. The CDR3 length is 15 residues.

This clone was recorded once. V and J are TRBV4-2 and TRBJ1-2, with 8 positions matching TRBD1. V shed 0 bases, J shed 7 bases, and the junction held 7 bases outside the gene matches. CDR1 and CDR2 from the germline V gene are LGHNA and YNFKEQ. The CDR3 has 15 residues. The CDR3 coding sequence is TGTGCCAGCAGCCAAGATTACAGGGGGGCCGGTGGCTACACCTTC. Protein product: CASSQDYRGAGGYTF.

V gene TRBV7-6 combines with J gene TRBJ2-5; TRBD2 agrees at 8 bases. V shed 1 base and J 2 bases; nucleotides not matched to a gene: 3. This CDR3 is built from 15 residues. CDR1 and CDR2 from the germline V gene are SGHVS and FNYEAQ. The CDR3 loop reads CASSLGAGGQETQYF. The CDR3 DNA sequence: TGTGCCAGCAGCTTAGGTGCGGGGGGACAAGAGACCCAGTACTTC.

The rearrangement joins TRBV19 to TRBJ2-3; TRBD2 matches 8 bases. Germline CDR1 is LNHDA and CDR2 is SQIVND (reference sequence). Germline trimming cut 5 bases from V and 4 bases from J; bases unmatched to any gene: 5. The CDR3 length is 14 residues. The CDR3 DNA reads TGTGCCAGTAGTCGGACTAGCAAGGCAGATACGCAGTATTTT. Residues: CASSRTSKADTQYF.

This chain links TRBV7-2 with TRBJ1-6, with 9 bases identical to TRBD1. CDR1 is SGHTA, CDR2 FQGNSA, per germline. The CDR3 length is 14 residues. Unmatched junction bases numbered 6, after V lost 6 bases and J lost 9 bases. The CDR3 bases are TGTGCCAGCAGTCCCGGACAGGGGAGTTCACCCCTCCACTTT. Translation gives CASSPGQGSSPLHF.

The CDR3 DNA follows: TGTGCCAGCAGCGCTAGCGGCACAGATACGCAGTATTTT. It encodes CASSASGTDTQYF. This chain joins TRBV7-3 and TRBJ2-3; D perhaps matches TRBD2 (6 bases). The germline V gene has CDR1 SGHTA and CDR2 FQGTGA. The V end was cut by 5 bases, the J end by 1 base, with 7 bases between. The CDR3 is 13 amino acids.

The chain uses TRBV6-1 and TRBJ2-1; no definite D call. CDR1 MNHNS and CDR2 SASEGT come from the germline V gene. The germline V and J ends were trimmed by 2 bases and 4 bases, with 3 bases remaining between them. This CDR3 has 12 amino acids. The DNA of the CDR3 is TGTGCCAGCAGTGAACAGTACAATGAGCAGTTCTTC. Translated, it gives CASSEQYNEQFF.

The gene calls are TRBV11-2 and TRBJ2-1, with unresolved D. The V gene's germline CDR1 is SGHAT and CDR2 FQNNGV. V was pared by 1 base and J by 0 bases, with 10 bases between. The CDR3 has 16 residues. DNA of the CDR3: TGTGCCAGCAGCTTAGTTACGACACTCTCCTACAATGAGCAGTTCTTC. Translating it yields CASSLVTTLSYNEQFF.

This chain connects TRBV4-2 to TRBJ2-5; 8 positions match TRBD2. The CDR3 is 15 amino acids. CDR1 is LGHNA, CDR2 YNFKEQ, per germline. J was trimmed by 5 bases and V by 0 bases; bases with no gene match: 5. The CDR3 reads CASSQESQRGETQYF. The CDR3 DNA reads TGTGCCAGCAGCCAAGAATCCCAGCGGGGGGAGACCCAGTACTTC.